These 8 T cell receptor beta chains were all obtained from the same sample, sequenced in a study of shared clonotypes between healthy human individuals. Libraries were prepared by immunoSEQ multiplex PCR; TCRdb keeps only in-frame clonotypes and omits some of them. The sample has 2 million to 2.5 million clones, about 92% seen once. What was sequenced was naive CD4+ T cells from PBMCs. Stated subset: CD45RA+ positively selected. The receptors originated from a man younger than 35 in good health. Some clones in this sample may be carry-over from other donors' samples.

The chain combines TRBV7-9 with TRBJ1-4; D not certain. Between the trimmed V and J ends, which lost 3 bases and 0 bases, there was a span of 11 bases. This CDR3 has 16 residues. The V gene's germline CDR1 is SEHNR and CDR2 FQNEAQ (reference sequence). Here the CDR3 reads CASSLGRSATNEKLFF. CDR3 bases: TGTGCCAGCAGCTTGGGCCGAAGTGCAACTAATGAAAAACTGTTTTTT.

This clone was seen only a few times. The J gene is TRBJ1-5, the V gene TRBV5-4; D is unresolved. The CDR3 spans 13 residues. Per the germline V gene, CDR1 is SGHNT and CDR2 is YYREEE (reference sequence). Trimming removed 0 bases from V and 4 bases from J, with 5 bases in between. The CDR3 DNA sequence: TGTGCCAGCAGCTTGGATCAGAATCAGCCCCAGCATTTT. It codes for CASSLDQNQPQHF.

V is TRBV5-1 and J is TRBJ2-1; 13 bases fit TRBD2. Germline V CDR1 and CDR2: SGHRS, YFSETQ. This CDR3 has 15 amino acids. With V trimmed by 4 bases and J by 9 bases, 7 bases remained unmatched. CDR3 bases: TGCGCCAGCAGCGAAAGGACTAGCGGGAGCAGTGAGCAGTTCTTC. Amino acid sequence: CASSERTSGSSEQFF.

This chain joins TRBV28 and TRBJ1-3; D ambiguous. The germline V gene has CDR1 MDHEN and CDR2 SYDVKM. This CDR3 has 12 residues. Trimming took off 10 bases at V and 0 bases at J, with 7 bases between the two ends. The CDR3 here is CATRSSGNTIYF. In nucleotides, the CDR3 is TGTGCCACCCGGAGCTCTGGAAACACCATATATTTT.

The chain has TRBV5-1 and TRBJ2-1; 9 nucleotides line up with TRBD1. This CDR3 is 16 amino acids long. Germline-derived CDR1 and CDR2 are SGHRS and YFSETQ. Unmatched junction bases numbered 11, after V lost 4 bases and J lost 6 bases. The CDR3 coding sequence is TGCGCCAGCAGCGTCCCCGGGACAGGGATCTCCAATGAGCAGTTCTTC. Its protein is CASSVPGTGISNEQFF. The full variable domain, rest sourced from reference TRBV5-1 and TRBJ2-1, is KAGVTQTPRYLIKTRGQQVTLSCSPISGHRSVSWYQQTPGQGLQFLFEYFSETQRNKGNFPGRFSGRQFSNSRSEMNVSTLELGDSALYLCASSVPGTGISNEQFFGPGTRLTVL.

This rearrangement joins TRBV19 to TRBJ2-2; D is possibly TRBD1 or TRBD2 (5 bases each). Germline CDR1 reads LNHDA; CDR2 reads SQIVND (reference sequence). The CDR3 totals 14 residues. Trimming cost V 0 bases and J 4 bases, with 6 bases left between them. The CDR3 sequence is CASSIDGTTGELFF. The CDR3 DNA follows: TGTGCCAGTAGTATAGACGGGACCACCGGGGAGCTGTTTTTT.

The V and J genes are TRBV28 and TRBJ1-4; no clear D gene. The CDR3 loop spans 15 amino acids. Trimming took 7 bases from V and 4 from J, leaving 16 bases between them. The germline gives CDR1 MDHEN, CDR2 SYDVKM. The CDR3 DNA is TGTGCCAGCAAGTTCCAGCATTCCGATAATGAAAAACTGTTTTTT. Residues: CASKFQHSDNEKLFF.

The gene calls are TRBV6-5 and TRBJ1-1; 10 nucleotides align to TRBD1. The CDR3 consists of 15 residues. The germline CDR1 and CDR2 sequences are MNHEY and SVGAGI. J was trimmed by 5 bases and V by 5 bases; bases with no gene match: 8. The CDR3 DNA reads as TGTGCCAGCAGTCCCCCGCGACAGGGGGCGACTGAAGCTTTCTTT. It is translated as CASSPPRQGATEAFF.